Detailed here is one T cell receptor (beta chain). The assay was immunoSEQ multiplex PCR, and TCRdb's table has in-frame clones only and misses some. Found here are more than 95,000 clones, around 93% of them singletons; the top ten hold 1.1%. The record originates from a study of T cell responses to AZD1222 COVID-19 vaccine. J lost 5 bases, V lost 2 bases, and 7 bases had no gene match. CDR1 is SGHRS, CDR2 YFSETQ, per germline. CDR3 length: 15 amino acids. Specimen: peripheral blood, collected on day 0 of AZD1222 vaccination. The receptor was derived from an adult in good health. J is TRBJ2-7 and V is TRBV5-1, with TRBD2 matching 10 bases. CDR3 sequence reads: CASSLLVSGRNEQYF. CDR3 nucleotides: TGCGCCAGCAGCTTACTCGTTAGCGGGAGGAACGAGCAGTACTTC.